These 30 T cell receptor beta chains share one sample of origin, sequenced in a study of CD8+CD57+ T cells in acquired aplastic anemia (dated by TCRdb to the late 2010s). The patients picked for sequencing were ones in whom flow cytometry had shown an expansion of CD8+CD57+ cells. The listed sequencing device is Illumina HiSeq 2000. Profiling of TCR beta VDJ combinations and CDR3 sequences used genomic DNA as the template. TCRdb itself trimmed the public reads at Q25 with fastp, ran MiXCR and retained productive beta chains. When rows share a CDR3 protein, they turn into one entry using the most common DNA and genes. In this sample the table shows about 160,000 distinct CDR3 sequences, about 45% of which occur a single time. Approximately 3% of the sample lies in the top ten. The sequenced material came from sorted CD4+, CD8+, or CD8+CD57+ T cells (not recorded which) from PBMCs. These receptor sequences come from a human donor with aplastic anemia.

This clonotype came up many times. This sequence joins TRBV5-1 and TRBJ1-2; a weak D match, TRBD1 (6 bases). This CDR3 is built from 14 residues. Per germline, CDR1 SGHRS and CDR2 YFSETQ. The V end lost 4 bases, the J end lost 2 bases, and 12 bases lay between the germline ends. CDR3 sequence (DNA): TGCGCCAGCAGCCAGGACAGAGAGAACTATGGCTACACCTTC. Residues: CASSQDRENYGYTF.

The genes are TRBV7-2 and TRBJ2-7; D remains ambiguous. This CDR3 is built from 14 residues. The germline gives CDR1 SGHTA, CDR2 FQGNSA. The V end lost 2 bases, the J end lost 2 bases, and 10 bases lay between the germline ends. The DNA for the CDR3 is TGTGCCAGCAGCTTAAGGACGAAGACCTACGAGCAGTACTTC. Protein sequence: CASSLRTKTYEQYF. The full variable domain, in which reference TRBV7-2 and TRBJ2-7 provide the parts outside the CDR3, is GAGVSQSPSNKVTEKGKDVELRCDPISGHTALYWYRQSLGQGLEFLIYFQGNSAPDKSGLPSDRFSAERTGGSVSTLTIQRTQQEDSAVYLCASSLRTKTYEQYFGPGTRLTVT.

This clonotype was counted at least ten times. The rearrangement joins TRBV6-2 or TRBV6-3 to TRBJ1-1; D call uncertain. The germline V gene has CDR1 MNHEY and CDR2 SVGEGT. V was cut by 4 bases and J by 1 base, with 4 bases left in between. This CDR3 has 12 residues. Written as DNA, the CDR3 is TGTGCCAGCAGTTGGCGGAACACTGAAGCTTTCTTT. It translates to CASSWRNTEAFF.

Concerning this clonotype itself: Given a much more abundant clone one base away, this may be a read error. The chain is built from TRBV2 and TRBJ1-6; D call uncertain. This CDR3 region has 14 residues. The V gene lost 5 bases and the J gene lost 5 bases, with 10 bases spanning the gap. CDR1 is SNHLY, CDR2 FYNNEI, per germline. The CDR3 spells CASSPDGDNSPLHF. The CDR3 nucleotides read TGTGCCAGCAGTCCGGACGGGGATAATTCACCCCTCCACTTT.

This clonotype was seen a handful of times. This chain joins TRBV20-1 and TRBJ2-1, with 10 nucleotides matching TRBD2. J gave up 8 bases and V 1 base, and 8 bases lay outside the gene matches. CDR1 is DFQATT and CDR2 is SNEGSKA in the germline V gene (reference sequence). The CDR3 has 15 residues. CDR3 region: CSARVAGGPIDEQFF. CDR3 in DNA: TGCAGTGCTAGAGTAGCGGGGGGCCCCATCGATGAGCAGTTCTTC.

The CDR3, as DNA: TGTGCCAGTAGTCAGGACAGGGCCTCCTATGGCTACACCTTC. It translates to CASSQDRASYGYTF. The V and J genes are TRBV19 and TRBJ1-2; 8 positions match TRBD1. The CDR3 consists of 14 residues. J gave up 4 bases and V 5 bases, and 6 bases lay outside the gene matches. In germline, CDR1 is LNHDA, CDR2 SQIVND (reference sequence).

This clonotype came up many times. The V and J genes are TRBV28 and TRBJ1-6; no reliable D call. The CDR3 length is 11 residues. The V gene's germline CDR1 is MDHEN and CDR2 SYDVKM. V was shortened by 3 bases and J by 19 bases, with 13 bases between the two germline ends. Written as DNA, the CDR3 is TGTGCCAGCAGTTTTGGACCGCGGTATCACTTT. Residues: CASSFGPRYHF.

The chain is built from TRBV7-9 and TRBJ2-7; D not certain. Trimming shortened V by 1 base and J by 4 bases, and 11 bases separated the two germline ends. In germline, CDR1 is SEHNR, CDR2 FQNEAQ (reference sequence). CDR3 length equals 14 residues. CDR3 in DNA: TGTGCCAGCAGCTTAGATACAGTCGATTACGAGCAGTACTTC. Its translation is CASSLDTVDYEQYF.

The chain has TRBV5-1 and TRBJ2-7, with 7 bases that match TRBD1. CDR1 and CDR2 from the germline V gene are SGHRS and YFSETQ. Trimming cost V 6 bases and J 7 bases; bases outside gene matches: 16. The CDR3 covers 15 residues. CDR3 loop: CASISGQAWLGEQYF. CDR3 sequence (DNA): TGCGCCAGCATCTCTGGACAGGCGTGGTTGGGAGAGCAGTACTTC.

This clonotype appeared a few times. This rearrangement joins TRBV11-3 to TRBJ1-3; D is uncertain. Trimming stripped 0 bases from V and 2 bases from J, with 8 bases between. The CDR3 loop spans 15 amino acids. Germline loops: CDR1 SGHNT, CDR2 YENEEA. The CDR3, as DNA: TGTGCCAGCAGCTTAGATCCGGTGGCTGGAAACACCATATATTTT. Amino acids: CASSLDPVAGNTIYF.

The chain joins TRBV24-1 to TRBJ2-5; D remains ambiguous. The CDR3 sequence is 15 residues long. Trimming removed 2 bases from V and 4 bases from J, with 13 bases in between. Per germline, CDR1 KGHDR and CDR2 SFDVKD. The CDR3 DNA follows: TGTGCCACCAGTGATTCATCGACGGCTCCAGAGACCCAGTACTTC. It yields the protein CATSDSSTAPETQYF.

This chain joins TRBV2 and TRBJ2-7; TRBD1 might be the D (5 bases). This CDR3 spans 12 amino acids. CDR1 is SNHLY and CDR2 is FYNNEI in the germline V gene. The V end lost 6 bases, the J end lost 4 bases, and 10 bases lay between the germline ends. This CDR3 reads CASSQTAYEQYF. CDR3 nucleotide sequence: TGTGCCAGCAGCCAGACAGCTTACGAGCAGTACTTC.

CDR3 residues: CASSRILSGELFF. CDR3 in DNA: TGTGCCAGCAGCCGAATTTTGTCCGGGGAGCTGTTTTTT. The chain joins TRBV25-1 to TRBJ2-2; D call uncertain. From germline, CDR1 is MGHDK and CDR2 SYGVNS. V gave up 6 bases and J gave up 6 bases, with 11 bases separating them. The CDR3 totals 13 residues.

At least ten counts were recorded for this clonotype. The genes are TRBV14 and TRBJ2-1; 11 nucleotides line up with TRBD2. CDR3 size: 15 residues. After removal of 5 bases from V and 8 bases from J, the junction contained 8 bases not matched to a gene. The V gene's germline CDR1 is SGHDN and CDR2 FVKESK. The CDR3 here is CASSALAGGWDEQFF. As DNA, the CDR3 is TGTGCCAGCAGCGCTCTAGCGGGAGGTTGGGATGAGCAGTTCTTC.

The V gene is TRBV12-3 or TRBV12-4, the J gene TRBJ2-7; the D gene is possibly TRBD2 (6 bases). Trimming took 6 bases from V and 0 from J, leaving 18 bases between them. The CDR3 totals 16 residues. CDR3 sequence: CASSGPASGLSYEQYF. For the CDR3, the DNA is TGTGCCAGCAGCGGCCCTGCTTCGGGACTCTCCTACGAGCAGTACTTC.

Worth noting for this clonotype: This could be a read error, since a much larger clone is one nucleotide away. The chain couples TRBV3-1 to TRBJ2-1; D not resolved. This CDR3 has 16 residues. The germline gives CDR1 LGHDT, CDR2 YNNKEL (reference sequence). Trimming shortened V by 4 bases and J by 2 bases, and 15 bases separated the two germline ends. DNA for the CDR3: TGTGCCAGCAGCCGAGATGTGACTCCTACCTACAATGAGCAGTTCTTC. Protein product: CASSRDVTPTYNEQFF.

On this clonotype: One junction end does not reproduce the germline sequence, and a read error may be involved. The chain uses TRBV7-9 and TRBJ2-7; D is possibly TRBD2 (6 bases). Germline values: CDR1 SEHNR, CDR2 FQNEAQ (reference sequence). The CDR3 consists of 13 residues. The CDR3 DNA reads as TGCGCCAGCAGCTTCAAAGCGGGCTACGAGCAGTACTTC. Its translation is CASSFKAGYEQYF.

This sequence joins TRBV29-1 and TRBJ1-2; no definite D call. Trimming left V 7 bases short and J 6 bases short, with 18 bases between. This CDR3 region has 13 residues. Germline CDR1 and CDR2: SQVTM and ANQGSEA. The CDR3 region has the DNA TGCAGCGCCCGAATAGGTAGGGCTAATGGCTACACCTTC. It encodes CSARIGRANGYTF.

A note on this clonotype: The junction shows a germline mismatch at one end, possibly a read error. The gene calls are TRBV4-3 and TRBJ2-2, with D unclear. This CDR3 has 14 residues. Germline-derived CDR1 and CDR2 are LGHNA and YSLEER. DNA of the CDR3: TGCGCCAGCAGCCAGGTGCTCCACACCTGGGAGCTGTTTTTT. This gives the protein CASSQVLHTWELFF.

With regard to this clonotype: One base away lies a much larger clone, so this may be a sequencing read error. This rearrangement joins TRBV18 to TRBJ2-7, with D possibly being TRBD1 (5 bases). The CDR3 totals 13 residues. Germline CDR1 reads KGHSH; CDR2 reads LQKENI. The CDR3 coding sequence is TGTGCCAGCTCACCCACGTCATGGGGCGAGCAGCACTTC. It encodes CASSPTSWGEQHF.

This chain connects TRBV24-1 to TRBJ2-5; the D gene is possibly TRBD1 (6 bases). This CDR3 has 15 residues. Trimming removed 3 bases at V and 2 bases at J, with 12 bases between. The germline gives CDR1 KGHDR, CDR2 SFDVKD. The CDR3 DNA sequence: TGTGCCACCAGTGATCAACAGGGCTTTCAAGAGACCCAGTACTTC. This sequence encodes CATSDQQGFQETQYF.

This clonotype was recorded many times. The rearrangement uses TRBV12-3 or TRBV12-4 and TRBJ1-5; D is unclear. The CDR3 sequence is 13 residues long. V was cut by 3 bases and J by 6 bases, with 9 bases left in between. The CDR3 sequence: CASSLTIVQPQHF. CDR3 DNA sequence: TGTGCCAGCAGTTTGACGATCGTTCAGCCCCAGCATTTT.

This clonotype has only a few counts. The chain has TRBV18 and TRBJ1-6; no firm D call. This CDR3 spans 16 amino acids. CDR1 is KGHSH and CDR2 is LQKENI in the germline V gene. V was clipped by 3 bases and J by 5 bases, with 14 bases between them. The CDR3 region is CASSPPNLSNNSPLHF. Here the CDR3 DNA reads TGTGCCAGCTCACCCCCGAATCTTTCGAATAATTCACCCCTCCACTTT. Using reference TRBV18 and TRBJ1-6 for the parts outside the CDR3, the full variable domain is NAGVMQNPRHLVRRRGQEARLRCSPMKGHSHVYWYRQLPEEGLKFMVYLQKENIIDESGMPKERFSAEFPKEGPSILRIQQVVRGDSAAYFCASSPPNLSNNSPLHFGNGTRLTVT.

This clonotype has at least ten counts. The CDR3 sequence: CSARETGLNQPQHF. For the CDR3, the DNA is TGCAGTGCTAGAGAGACAGGTCTCAATCAGCCCCAGCATTTT. V is TRBV20-1 and J is TRBJ1-5; the D gene is possibly TRBD1 (6 bases). The CDR3 sequence is 14 residues long. Looked up from germline, CDR1 is DFQATT and CDR2 is SNEGSKA (reference sequence). The V gene lost 0 bases and the J gene lost 3 bases, with 9 bases spanning the gap.

This clonotype was counted once. V is TRBV29-1 and J is TRBJ2-7; 9 bases align to TRBD2. V gave up 6 bases and J gave up 5 bases; unmatched junction bases: 14. Germline CDR1 reads SQVTM; CDR2 reads ANQGSEA. The CDR3 spans 15 residues. The CDR3 reads CSVRPGGRAWDEQYF. The CDR3 DNA reads as TGCAGCGTGCGCCCTGGCGGGAGGGCTTGGGACGAGCAGTACTTC.

CDR3: CASRTGGYEQYF. As DNA, the CDR3 is TGTGCCAGCAGGACAGGGGGCTACGAGCAGTACTTC. The V and J genes are TRBV7-2 and TRBJ2-7; 9 bases fit TRBD1. Germline CDR1 is SGHTA and CDR2 is FQGNSA. J was trimmed by 3 bases and V by 6 bases; bases with no gene match: 0. The CDR3 runs 12 residues.

The V and J genes are TRBV6-1 and TRBJ1-2, with D possibly being TRBD1 (6 bases). Germline V gene lookup returns CDR1 MNHNS and CDR2 SASEGT. This CDR3 is 13 amino acids long. The V and J ends lost 4 bases and 8 bases respectively, with 14 bases between them. In DNA form, the CDR3 reads TGTGCCAGCAGTGCACAGGGAGGAGAGGGCTACACCTTC. It translates to CASSAQGGEGYTF.

This clonotype was detected ten times or more. The genes are TRBV6-5 and TRBJ2-7; D unresolved. The CDR3 is 14 residues long. The V end lost 6 bases, the J end lost 4 bases, and 16 bases lay between the germline ends. The germline gives CDR1 MNHEY, CDR2 SVGAGI. As DNA, the CDR3 is TGTGCCAGCAGCTCACCGCAGACCTTTTACGAGCAGTACTTC. Protein sequence: CASSSPQTFYEQYF.

The V call is TRBV11-3, the J call TRBJ2-2; 7 bases agree with TRBD1. Trimming cost V 2 bases and J 1 base; bases outside gene matches: 1. Germline CDR1 SGHNT, CDR2 YENEEA. The CDR3 length is 15 residues. The CDR3 protein is CASSLRDRNTGELFF. CDR3 sequence (DNA): TGTGCCAGCAGCTTACGGGACAGGAACACCGGGGAGCTGTTTTTT.

This clonotype was detected only a few times. A clone one base away is much larger, so this may be a read error. The chain uses TRBV25-1 and TRBJ1-2; 7 nucleotides agree with TRBD1. There are 14 residues in the CDR3. CDR1 MGHDK and CDR2 SYGVNS come from the germline V gene. This CDR3 reads CASRGPTGNYDYTF. CDR3 nucleotide sequence: TGTGCCAGCAGAGGGCCGACAGGGAACTATGACTACACCTTC.